This TCR beta chain appears in the sequencing data of a study of tumor-infiltrating lymphocytes in oesophageal squamous cell carcinoma. TCRdb used MiXCR to reprocess the PCR reads, holding one entry per CDR3 protein. The sample carries 15,000 to 20,000 distinct CDR3 sequences, roughly half recorded once. V lost 0 bases, J lost 8 bases, and 11 bases lay in between. Germline V gene sequence: CDR1 SGHVT, CDR2 SQSDAQ. This CDR3 is 14 amino acids long. The clonotype originates from a male donor with esophageal squamous cell carcinoma. This chain connects TRBV7-4 to TRBJ2-1, with a possible D match to TRBD1 (6 bases). The sample taken for sequencing was esophageal tumor tissue. CDR3 sequence (DNA): TGTGCCAGCAGCTTAGCTACAGGGTTCGATGAGCAGTTCTTC. This codes for CASSLATGFDEQFF.